Sequencing of this T cell receptor (beta chain) was carried out in a study of siplizumab effects on memory and regulatory T cells. CDR3 size: 15 residues. Germline values: CDR1 MNHEY, CDR2 SVGAGI. Trimming cost V 2 bases and J 0 bases, with 8 bases left between them. This table comes from immunoSEQ multiplex PCR, and its TCRdb copy is limited to in-frame clones, with some not included. Of about 100,000 clones in the sample, about 91% were seen once. The sequenced sample consisted of CD4+ T cells sorted from blood. This sequence originates from a human donor in good health. Some clones in this sample may be carry-over from other donors' samples. The chain employs TRBV6-5 and TRBJ2-1; no definite D call. CDR3 region: CASSYPPPSYNEQFF. The CDR3, as DNA: TGTGCCAGCAGTTACCCCCCACCCTCCTACAATGAGCAGTTCTTC.